What follows are 28 T cell receptor beta chains derived from one specimen sequenced in a study of human T cells and chemical hapten exposure. Each CDR3 protein is one row after TCRdb ran MiXCR on the RACE reads. The sample includes about 130,000 distinct CDR3 sequences, approximately 9% of them seen just once. Time point described: healthy volunteer bleed at 2 weeks. Total RNA extraction was carried out from unfractionated whole blood. Sequenced: whole blood. The receptors come from a male donor in good health. Some clones in this sample may be carry-over from other donors' samples.

The chain recombines TRBV6-5 with TRBJ2-3; TRBD2 is a possible D gene (6 bases). The CDR3 has 16 amino acids. Germline CDR1 reads MNHEY; CDR2 reads SVGAGI. Trimming removed 0 bases at V and 3 bases at J, with 13 bases between. The CDR3 sequence is CASSYSIGGVTDTQYF. The CDR3 DNA is TGTGCCAGCAGTTACTCGATCGGAGGGGTGACAGATACGCAGTATTTT.

This clonotype occurred many times. V and J are TRBV10-2 and TRBJ1-5, with no clear D. The CDR3 sequence is 12 residues long. Trimming shortened V by 0 bases and J by 10 bases, and 7 bases separated the two germline ends. Germline V lookup: CDR1 WSHSY, CDR2 SAAADI. The CDR3 coding sequence is TGCGCCAGCAGTGAGTCCCCGGCCCCCCAGCATTTT. Its protein is CASSESPAPQHF.

This clonotype was seen only a few times. The gene calls are TRBV10-3 and TRBJ1-5; 8 nucleotides match TRBD1. CDR1 and CDR2 (germline): ENHRY, SYGVKD. Unmatched junction bases numbered 6, after V lost 5 bases and J lost 6 bases. The CDR3 covers 14 residues. CDR3 amino acids: CAISPAGGSQPQHF. The CDR3 DNA is TGTGCCATCAGTCCCGCAGGGGGCTCTCAGCCCCAGCATTTT.

A few counts support this clonotype. The rearrangement joins TRBV29-1 to TRBJ1-1; 7 nucleotides agree with TRBD1. The V gene end was trimmed by 6 bases and the J gene end by 7 bases; junction bases not matched to a gene: 8. The CDR3 contains 12 residues. CDR1 is SQVTM and CDR2 is ANQGSEA in the germline V gene. The DNA for the CDR3 is TGCAGCGTAAGACAGGGAAAAAGTGAAGCTTTCTTT. The encoded protein is CSVRQGKSEAFF.

At least ten counts were recorded for this clonotype. This sequence joins TRBV12-3 or TRBV12-4 and TRBJ1-2, with 10 bases lining up with TRBD1. This CDR3 spans 14 amino acids. The ends lost 5 bases at V and 6 bases at J; junction bases unmatched: 6. The chain's CDR3 is CASSPRQGANGYTF. The DNA for the CDR3 is TGTGCCAGCAGTCCTAGACAGGGGGCAAATGGCTACACCTTC.

This clonotype came up many times. This chain joins TRBV10-2 and TRBJ2-5; D remains ambiguous. V was pared by 6 bases and J by 5 bases, with 7 bases between. Germline V CDR1 and CDR2: WSHSY, SAAADI. The CDR3 length is 11 residues. The CDR3 nucleotides read TGCGCCAGCAGATCGACCGAGACCCAGTACTTC. The encoded protein is CASRSTETQYF.

Many counts were recorded for this clonotype. CDR3 bases: TGTGCCAGCAGTTACTCGATATCAGGTTTATATGGCTACACCTTC. Translated, it gives CASSYSISGLYGYTF. The chain links TRBV6-5 to TRBJ1-2; D call uncertain. CDR1 is MNHEY, CDR2 SVGAGI, per germline. This CDR3 region has 15 residues. V lost 0 bases and J lost 5, with 13 bases in between.

Ten or more counts support this clonotype. The genes are TRBV25-1 and TRBJ2-7; perhaps TRBD1 as D (6 bases). This CDR3 comprises 15 residues. The germline V gene encodes CDR1 MGHDK and CDR2 SYGVNS. Trimming left V 5 bases short and J 4 bases short, with 18 bases between. CDR3 bases: TGTGCCAGCAGTCGTGGAACAGGGACACCTTACGAGCAGTACTTC. It yields the protein CASSRGTGTPYEQYF.

This clonotype was detected only a few times. CDR3 coding DNA: TGCGCCAGCAGCCAATCCGGACAGGGGAGGGATTCACCCCTCCACTTT. Its protein product is CASSQSGQGRDSPLHF. V is TRBV4-3 and J is TRBJ1-6; the match to TRBD1 covers 9 bases. The CDR3 covers 16 residues. Germline values: CDR1 LGHNA, CDR2 YSLEER. The junction had 7 bases not matched to a gene; V was cut back by 2 bases and J by 8 bases.

The CDR3 DNA sequence: TGTGCCAGCAGCCAAGTCAGGCGGGGTCTAGACCCGGACGGGGAGCTGTTTTTT. Translation: CASSQVRRGLDPDGELFF. The rearrangement joins TRBV14 to TRBJ2-2, with D possibly TRBD2 on 6 matching bases. CDR3 length: 18 amino acids. V lost 1 base, J lost 7 bases, and 22 bases lay in between. Germline CDR1 SGHDN, CDR2 FVKESK.

This clonotype was found many times. V gene TRBV5-1 combines with J gene TRBJ2-2; D remains unclear. V was trimmed by 8 bases and J by 0 bases, leaving 17 bases between them. This CDR3 is built from 16 residues. CDR1 SGHRS and CDR2 YFSETQ come from the germline V gene. The CDR3 here is CASRQSRVANTGELFF. CDR3 sequence (DNA): TGCGCCAGTAGACAAAGTAGGGTTGCGAACACCGGGGAGCTGTTTTTT.

In this sample, this clonotype turned up a few times. The V and J genes are TRBV20-1 and TRBJ2-1; D may be TRBD1 or TRBD2 (5 bases each). Per germline, CDR1 DFQATT and CDR2 SNEGSKA (reference sequence). This CDR3 has 16 amino acids. Trimming removed 0 bases at V and 1 base at J, with 13 bases between. The CDR3 protein is CSAREGRDASYNEQFF. The CDR3 coding sequence is TGCAGTGCTAGAGAGGGCCGGGACGCTTCCTACAATGAGCAGTTCTTC.

This clonotype was recorded many times. The chain combines TRBV29-1 with TRBJ2-7; 7 bases map to TRBD1. J was trimmed by 7 bases and V by 4 bases; bases with no gene match: 7. Germline CDR1 reads SQVTM; CDR2 reads ANQGSEA. The CDR3 has 12 amino acids. The CDR3 coding sequence is TGCAGCGTTGGACAGGGACCAGGGGAGCAGTACTTC. Its translation: CSVGQGPGEQYF.

This clonotype appeared a few times. The V and J genes are TRBV5-1 and TRBJ1-1; D remains unclear. The CDR3 spans 14 residues. CDR1 and CDR2 (germline): SGHRS, YFSETQ. V dropped 1 base and J dropped 5 bases, with 12 bases sitting between them. CDR3 sequence: CASSLWSGGTEAFF. The CDR3 region has the DNA TGCGCCAGCAGCTTGTGGTCAGGAGGTACTGAAGCTTTCTTT.

This clonotype was picked up many times. The rearrangement joins TRBV4-2 to TRBJ2-7; no definite D call. The CDR3 length is 13 residues. V lost 4 bases to trimming and J lost 3 bases, with 10 bases between them. The V gene's germline CDR1 is LGHNA and CDR2 YNFKEQ. The CDR3: CASSPPGDYEQYF. CDR3 sequence (DNA): TGTGCCAGCAGCCCCCCAGGCGACTACGAGCAGTACTTC.

The gene calls are TRBV14 and TRBJ2-1; TRBD2 is a possible D gene (5 bases). Germline V lookup: CDR1 SGHDN, CDR2 FVKESK. Trimming shortened V by 1 base and J by 7 bases, and 14 bases separated the two germline ends. CDR3 length: 15 residues. CDR3 nucleotide sequence: TGTGCCAGCAGCCAAGCCCGGACTTCCTCAAATGAGCAGTTCTTC. This codes for CASSQARTSSNEQFF.

This clonotype has at least ten counts. The chain has TRBV5-1 and TRBJ2-7; D ambiguous. CDR3 length equals 12 residues. V was clipped by 2 bases and J by 4 bases, with 7 bases between them. Germline CDR1 reads SGHRS; CDR2 reads YFSETQ. The CDR3 sequence is CASSFDLYEQYF. CDR3 coding DNA: TGCGCCAGCAGCTTCGACCTGTACGAGCAGTACTTC. The whole variable domain, remainder taken from reference TRBV5-1 and TRBJ2-7, is KAGVTQTPRYLIKTRGQQVTLSCSPISGHRSVSWYQQTPGQGLQFLFEYFSETQRNKGNFPGRFSGRQFSNSRSEMNVSTLELGDSALYLCASSFDLYEQYFGPGTRLTVT.

The CDR3 is CASSWGQGAHNEQFF. The CDR3 DNA reads TGTGCCAGCAGTTGGGGACAGGGGGCCCACAATGAGCAGTTCTTC. This sequence joins TRBV27 and TRBJ2-1; the match to TRBD1 covers 12 bases. With V trimmed by 4 bases and J by 5 bases, 3 bases remained unmatched. Germline lookup yields CDR1 MNHEY and CDR2 SMNVEV (reference sequence). This CDR3 has 15 amino acids.

The rearrangement joins TRBV7-2 to TRBJ2-7; 8 nucleotides line up with TRBD1. Germline CDR1 reads SGHTA; CDR2 reads FQGNSA. After removal of 1 base from V and 3 bases from J, the junction contained 5 bases not matched to a gene. This CDR3 has 15 residues. The CDR3 nucleotides are TGTGCCAGCAGCTTAGAGAGGGGACAGGACTACGAGCAGTACTTC. Translated: CASSLERGQDYEQYF.

This chain links TRBV29-1 with TRBJ2-5; weak D call: TRBD1 (6 bases). Between the trimmed V and J ends, which lost 3 bases and 1 base, there was a span of 9 bases. Germline lookup yields CDR1 SQVTM and CDR2 ANQGSEA. This CDR3 region has 13 residues. DNA of the CDR3: TGCAGCGTTGATTGGGGGCTCCAAGAGACCCAGTACTTC. This sequence encodes CSVDWGLQETQYF. The full variable domain, its missing parts supplied by reference TRBV29-1 and TRBJ2-5, is SAVISQKPSRDICQRGTSLTIQCQVDSQVTMMFWYRQQPGQSLTLIATANQGSEATYESGFVIDKFPISRPNLTFSTLTVSNMSPEDSSIYLCSVDWGLQETQYFGPGTRLLVL.

The chain links TRBV10-2 to TRBJ1-5; 11 nucleotides align to TRBD1. The CDR3 runs 19 residues. Germline loops: CDR1 WSHSY, CDR2 SAAADI. J was trimmed by 1 base and V by 4 bases; bases with no gene match: 12. The CDR3 is CASSVPGQGEVRSNQPQHF. The CDR3 DNA follows: TGCGCCAGCAGTGTCCCGGGACAGGGGGAGGTGAGAAGCAATCAGCCCCAGCATTTT.

This rearrangement joins TRBV5-8 to TRBJ2-7; D is unclear. Germline assignment: CDR1 SGHTS and CDR2 YDEGEE. The germline V and J ends were trimmed by 1 base and 2 bases, with 10 bases remaining between them. The CDR3 has 14 residues. In nucleotides, the CDR3 is TGTGCCAGCAGCTTGACTCTAAGCCCCTACGAGCAGTACTTC. It translates to CASSLTLSPYEQYF.

This clonotype was counted many times. The chain combines TRBV12-3 or TRBV12-4 with TRBJ1-2; 10 bases align to TRBD1. V shed 0 bases, J shed 7 bases, and the junction held 2 bases outside the gene matches. This CDR3 has 14 amino acids. CDR3: CASSLARDRGGYTF. In DNA, the CDR3 is TGTGCCAGCAGTTTAGCCCGGGACAGGGGTGGCTACACCTTC.

This clonotype was detected ten times or more. This chain connects TRBV7-2 to TRBJ2-1, with TRBD2 matching 10 bases. V shed 7 bases, J shed 4 bases, and the junction held 7 bases outside the gene matches. Germline assignment: CDR1 SGHTA and CDR2 FQGNSA. The CDR3 sequence is 15 residues long. CDR3 nucleotide sequence: TGTGCCAGCACCGAGGGACTAGCGTATTACAATGAGCAGTTCTTC. Amino acid sequence: CASTEGLAYYNEQFF. The variable domain in full, with the rest retrieved from reference TRBV7-2 and TRBJ2-1, is GAGVSQSPSNKVTEKGKDVELRCDPISGHTALYWYRQSLGQGLEFLIYFQGNSAPDKSGLPSDRFSAERTGGSVSTLTIQRTQQEDSAVYLCASTEGLAYYNEQFFGPGTRLTVL.

This clonotype was seen a handful of times. This chain uses TRBV20-1 with TRBJ1-4, with D maybe TRBD1 (5 bases). The V end lost 3 bases, the J end lost 5 bases, and 19 bases lay between the germline ends. Germline V gene lookup returns CDR1 DFQATT and CDR2 SNEGSKA (reference sequence). The CDR3 has 16 residues. The CDR3 DNA reads as TGCAGTGCTAGGCGCTTGGGACGACGAGGGAATGAAAAACTGTTTTTT. It is translated as CSARRLGRRGNEKLFF.

This clonotype was seen ten or more times. The junction departs from germline at one end; a sequencing error may be responsible. J is TRBJ2-1 and V is TRBV28; 11 nucleotides agree with TRBD2. The CDR3 has 15 amino acids. Germline values: CDR1 MDHEN, CDR2 SYDVKM. Here the CDR3 reads CASSPQVLAGGPRLF. CDR3 bases: TGTGCCAGCAGTCCCCAAGTTCTAGCGGGAGGACCTCGGCTCTTC. Full variable domain (remainder filled in from reference TRBV28 and TRBJ2-1): DVKVTQSSRYLVKRTGEKVFLECVQDMDHENMFWYRQDPGLGLRLIYFSYDVKMKEKGDIPEGYSVSREKKERFSLILESASTNQTSMYLCASSPQVLAGGPRLFGPGTRLTVL.

The chain recombines TRBV5-1 with TRBJ2-7; maybe TRBD1 (6 bases). Trimming removed 1 base from V and 6 bases from J, with 11 bases in between. The CDR3 totals 13 residues. Germline V gene sequence: CDR1 SGHRS, CDR2 YFSETQ. CDR3: CASSLLGAGEQYF. In nucleotides, the CDR3 is TGCGCCAGCAGCTTGTTGGGGGCTGGCGAGCAGTACTTC. The variable domain in full, completed from reference TRBV5-1 and TRBJ2-7, reads KAGVTQTPRYLIKTRGQQVTLSCSPISGHRSVSWYQQTPGQGLQFLFEYFSETQRNKGNFPGRFSGRQFSNSRSEMNVSTLELGDSALYLCASSLLGAGEQYFGPGTRLTVT.

This sequence joins TRBV6-1 and TRBJ1-2, with D possibly being TRBD1 (6 bases). The CDR3 is 14 residues long. The germline V gene has CDR1 MNHNS and CDR2 SASEGT. Between the trimmed V and J ends, which lost 5 bases and 6 bases, there was a span of 16 bases. The CDR3: CASSKPPGAHGYTF. The CDR3 DNA reads as TGTGCCAGCAGTAAACCCCCAGGGGCACATGGCTACACCTTC.